The rows below give T cell receptor beta chains drawn from one sample of a study of T cells after yellow fever vaccination. In TCRdb, the 5' RACE reads were re-called with MiXCR into one record per CDR3 protein. The top ten hold 3.2% of the sample, which has 200,000 to 250,000 distinct CDR3 sequences, around 3.1% seen once. Specimen: CD4+ T cells sorted from PBMCs, collected 10 days after the yellow fever booster vaccination. Every receptor here comes from a man younger than 30 who received the YFV17D yellow fever vaccine. Each CDR3 is given with its conserved first and last residue. The D gene is left open where the match is weak. The size entry is marked missing in some rows and otherwise reads once, few, many or a size class.

j_gene,v_gene,d_gene,abundance,CDR3nt,CDR3aa
TRBJ2-1,TRBV5-4,.,few,TGTGCCAGCAGCTCCGGGGAACCGAATGAGCAGTTCTTC,CASSSGEPNEQFF
TRBJ1-5,TRBV3-1,.,many,TGTGCCAGCAGCCAAGATCTTAATCAGCCCCAGCATTTT,CASSQDLNQPQHF
TRBJ1-1,TRBV5-1,TRBD1,many,TGCGCCAGCAGCTTTGGGACAGGGCCGAACACTGAAGCTTTCTTT,CASSFGTGPNTEAFF
TRBJ1-6,TRBV6-2/TRBV6-3,.,many,TGTGCCAGCAGTTATCGGAGACCTGGGAATAATTCACCCCTCCACTTT,CASSYRRPGNNSPLHF
TRBJ2-5,TRBV7-6,TRBD2,.,TGTGCCAGCAGCCCGACAAGTAGCGGGGGGGAAGAGACCCAGTACTTC,CASSPTSSGGEETQYF
TRBJ1-2,TRBV7-9,TRBD1,few,TGTGCCAGCAGCGTGGGGACAGGGAGCTATGGCTACACCTTC,CASSVGTGSYGYTF
TRBJ2-5,TRBV5-4,.,.,TGTGCCAGCGACGGGGCGGAACGGGAGACCCAGTACTTC,CASDGAERETQYF
TRBJ2-2,TRBV7-9,.,many,TGTGCCAGCAGCTTAGTTGGCAGTAACACCGGGGAGCTGTTTTTT,CASSLVGSNTGELFF
TRBJ2-7,TRBV7-9,.,.,TGTGCCAGCAGCTTAGACCGACGGGTATCCACCTACGAGCAGTACTTC,CASSLDRRVSTYEQYF
TRBJ1-2,TRBV7-2,TRBD1,few,TGTGCCAGCAGCCCGAGGACAGGGGAGGGTGGCTACACCTTC,CASSPRTGEGGYTF
TRBJ2-4,TRBV4-1,.,many,TGCGCCAGCAGCCAAGAGAGCATAGGAAACATTCAGTACTTC,CASSQESIGNIQYF
TRBJ2-3,TRBV7-2,TRBD2,few,TGTGCCAGCAGCTTTCGGGAACTAGCGGGCACAGATACGCAGTATTTT,CASSFRELAGTDTQYF
TRBJ1-2,TRBV3-1,.,many,TGTGCCAGCAGCCAAGATTTTAGGGCAACCTACACCTTC,CASSQDFRATYTF
TRBJ1-4,TRBV5-1,.,.,TGCGCCAGCAGCTTGGCAGGGAGCGGTGAAAAACTGTTTTTT,CASSLAGSGEKLFF
TRBJ1-2,TRBV27,.,few,TGTGCCAGCAGTTTACGGCGGCAACTCGGTGGCTACACCTTC,CASSLRRQLGGYTF
TRBJ2-2,TRBV4-2,.,many,TGTGCCAGCAGCCAAGATTATCGGGGAAACACCGGGGAGCTGTTTTTT,CASSQDYRGNTGELFF
TRBJ2-3,TRBV19,TRBD1,.,TGTGCCAGTAGTATCCCGGGACAGGGGGTGACAGATACGCAGTATTTT,CASSIPGQGVTDTQYF
TRBJ1-2,TRBV6-2/TRBV6-3,TRBD1,few,TGTGCCAGCAGTTACTCGCCAGGGGGTTTGGATGGCTACACCTTC,CASSYSPGGLDGYTF
TRBJ1-1,TRBV19,.,many,TGTGCCAGTAGTATACCAGAGGCCGACGGAACTGAAGCTTTCTTT,CASSIPEADGTEAFF
TRBJ2-7,TRBV2,.,many,TGTGCCAGCAGTTTTGACACAGGCTCCTACGAGCAGTACTTC,CASSFDTGSYEQYF
TRBJ2-3,TRBV5-1,TRBD1,many,TGCGCCAGCCGGGACAGGGCTATCGCAGATACGCAGTATTTT,CASRDRAIADTQYF
TRBJ2-2,TRBV5-4,TRBD1,few,TGTGCCAGCAGCTCATGGACAGGGAATACCGGGGAGCTGTTTTTT,CASSSWTGNTGELFF
TRBJ2-7,TRBV6-5,.,many,TGTGCCAGCAGCCGGGCTGGACGGAGCTCCTACGAGCAGTACTTC,CASSRAGRSSYEQYF
TRBJ1-1,TRBV7-2,TRBD1,few,TGTGCCACCGACAGGGTGAACACTGAAGCTTTCTTT,CATDRVNTEAFF
TRBJ1-6,TRBV28,.,.,TGTGCCAGCAGCTCCCCCGGGGGGGGACGGTCACCCCTCCACTTT,CASSSPGGGRSPLHF
TRBJ1-3,TRBV7-6,.,.,TGTGCCAGCAGCTTAGATATCCAGGGAAGAAACACCATATATTTT,CASSLDIQGRNTIYF
TRBJ2-1,TRBV2,TRBD1,many,TGTGCCAGCAGGAGAACCGGACAGGTTAGCTCCTACAATGAGCAGTTCTTC,CASRRTGQVSSYNEQFF
TRBJ2-7,TRBV18,TRBD1,.,TGTGCCAGCTCAAAATGGGGACAGGGGGAGAACGAGCAGTACTTC,CASSKWGQGENEQYF
TRBJ2-5,TRBV10-3,TRBD1,.,TGTGCCATCAGTCCTAAGAAAGGACAGGGACGACAAGAGACCCAGTACTTC,CAISPKKGQGRQETQYF
TRBJ2-5,TRBV20-1,.,.,TGCAGTGTCTGTGGGCAGGGAACTTACCAAGAGACCCAGTACTTC,CSVCGQGTYQETQYF
TRBJ2-5,TRBV4-3,.,.,TGCGCCAGCAGCCAAGGTGCAGGGATAGTTCAGGAGACCCAGTACTTC,CASSQGAGIVQETQYF
TRBJ1-2,TRBV18,.,.,TGTGCCAGCTCACCCGGCCCCACCCAGGGCTATGGCTACACCTTC,CASSPGPTQGYGYTF
TRBJ2-2,TRBV5-1,.,few,TGCGCCAGCAGCTTGGACGGCCAGACCGGGGAGCTGTTTTTT,CASSLDGQTGELFF
TRBJ2-7,TRBV12-3/TRBV12-4,.,.,TGTGCCAGCAGCCCCCGACAGGACGGTTACGAGCAGTACTTC,CASSPRQDGYEQYF
TRBJ2-2,TRBV7-2,.,many,TGTGCCAGCAGCCCCCAGGTCGGGTCGAACACCGGGGAGCTGTTTTTT,CASSPQVGSNTGELFF
TRBJ1-1,TRBV25-1,TRBD1,.,TGTGCCAGCAGAAGACAGGGGGCATACACTGAAGCTTTCTTT,CASRRQGAYTEAFF
TRBJ1-1,TRBV21-1,.,few,TGTGCCAGCAGCAAAAGCGGCCGGGTGGTAAGTCCGAACACTGAAGCTTTCTTT,CASSKSGRVVSPNTEAFF
TRBJ2-1,TRBV7-9,.,many,TGTGCCAGCAGCTATGACAATGAGCAGTTCTTC,CASSYDNEQFF
TRBJ2-2,TRBV7-2,.,.,TGTGCCAGCAGGCTACAGGGATCAAACACCGGGGAGCTGTTTTTT,CASRLQGSNTGELFF